These T cell receptor beta chains were read from a single sample in a study of blood T cell repertoires in COVID-19. TCRdb keeps only in-frame clones here, not all; method: immunoSEQ multiplex PCR. Among fewer than 350,000 clones, 70% to 90% were seen once, and the ten largest hold 2.2%. The material sequenced was PBMCs or T cells enriched from blood (not recorded which). These receptors all come from a man aged 25-40 years who had recovered from COVID-19. Each CDR3 is given with its conserved first and last residue. The order of the fields is CDR3 DNA, CDR3 protein, J gene, V gene, D gene, clone size. The D gene is left open where the match is weak. Size is omitted from some rows. Given values are once, few, many or a class for expanded clones.

CDR3 DNA: TGTGCCAGCAGCCAAGGTAGCATCGGTCAGGGGGCTATCACTGAAGCTTTCTTT
CDR3 protein: CASSQGSIGQGAITEAFF
J gene: TRBJ1-1
V gene: TRBV4-2
D gene: TRBD1
clone size: NA

CDR3 DNA: TGTGCCATCAGTGGGACAGCATCCCAACCCATGAACACTGAAGCTTTCTTT
CDR3 protein: CAISGTASQPMNTEAFF
J gene: TRBJ1-1
V gene: TRBV10-3
D gene: NA
clone size: NA

CDR3 DNA: TGCGCCACCCAGGAGGGGAACAGGCGCTACACCTTC
CDR3 protein: CATQEGNRRYTF
J gene: TRBJ1-2
V gene: TRBV5-1
D gene: NA
clone size: few

CDR3 DNA: TGTGCTAGTGGTTTGGGCACCGGGACACTTCCTGAAAAACTGTTTTTT
CDR3 protein: CASGLGTGTLPEKLFF
J gene: TRBJ1-4
V gene: TRBV12-5
D gene: NA
clone size: NA

CDR3 DNA: TGTGCCAGCTCCCCCGGGACAGGGGGAGGTGGCAACTATGGCTACACCTTC
CDR3 protein: CASSPGTGGGGNYGYTF
J gene: TRBJ1-2
V gene: TRBV18
D gene: TRBD1
clone size: NA

CDR3 DNA: TGTGCCAGCAGCCCTATGGTAGCGGGTGGCACAGATACGCAGTATTTT
CDR3 protein: CASSPMVAGGTDTQYF
J gene: TRBJ2-3
V gene: TRBV7-2
D gene: TRBD2
clone size: NA

CDR3 DNA: TGTGCCAGCAGTTTGGGACAGGGCTACACCTTC
CDR3 protein: CASSLGQGYTF
J gene: TRBJ1-2
V gene: TRBV12-3/TRBV12-4
D gene: TRBD1
clone size: NA

CDR3 DNA: TGTGCCAGCAGCCCCGAACCACGGGGAAGTGAGCAGTTCTTC
CDR3 protein: CASSPEPRGSEQFF
J gene: TRBJ2-1
V gene: TRBV14
D gene: NA
clone size: NA

CDR3 DNA: TGTGCCTGGAGTGTGACAGGCCTAAAAATCCGTAATTCACCCCTCCACTTT
CDR3 protein: CAWSVTGLKIRNSPLHF
J gene: TRBJ1-6
V gene: TRBV30
D gene: NA
clone size: NA

CDR3 DNA: TGTGCCAGCAGCACCCGGGAGAACTATGGCTACACCTTC
CDR3 protein: CASSTRENYGYTF
J gene: TRBJ1-2
V gene: TRBV9
D gene: NA
clone size: NA